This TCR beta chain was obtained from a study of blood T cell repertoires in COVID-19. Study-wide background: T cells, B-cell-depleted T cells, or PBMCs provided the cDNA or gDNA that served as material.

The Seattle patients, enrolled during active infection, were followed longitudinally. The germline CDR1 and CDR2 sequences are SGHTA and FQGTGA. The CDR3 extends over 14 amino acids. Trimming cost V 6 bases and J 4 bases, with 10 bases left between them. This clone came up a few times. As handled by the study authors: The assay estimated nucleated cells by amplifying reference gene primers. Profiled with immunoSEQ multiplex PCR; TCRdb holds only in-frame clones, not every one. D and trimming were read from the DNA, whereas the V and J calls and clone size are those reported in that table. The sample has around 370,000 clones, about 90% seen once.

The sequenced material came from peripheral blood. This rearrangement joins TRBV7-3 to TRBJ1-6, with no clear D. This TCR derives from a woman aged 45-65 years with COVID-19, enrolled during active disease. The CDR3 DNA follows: TGTGCCAGCAGTCGGCGGAGTTATAATTCACCCCTCCACTTT. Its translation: CASSRRSYNSPLHF.